The present T cell receptor beta chain was sequenced within a study of cytomegalovirus exposure and HLA in healthy donors. The CDR3 spans 12 residues. CDR1 SGDLS and CDR2 YYNGEE come from the germline V gene. J was trimmed by 16 bases and V by 4 bases; bases with no gene match: 10. The donors formed part of the roughly 120-subject validation cohort, distinct from the roughly 700-subject first cohort. Concerning this clone: Antigen specificity is unknown.

Produced via immunoSEQ multiplex PCR; TCRdb's table is partial and in-frame only. This sample yields about 280,000 clones, of which around nine tenths are seen a single time; about 0.99% belongs to the top ten. Points from the study as a whole: Usually a TCR sequence was rare, but some public TCRs were found in many donors.

This clonotype was sampled from a woman aged 18-29 years in good health and CMV-seronegative. Sequenced: PBMCs. The chain is built from TRBV9 and TRBJ2-1; TRBD2 aligns across 8 bases. CDR3 sequence reads: CASSPRSGRLFF. The CDR3 DNA follows: TGTGCCAGCAGCCCAAGAAGCGGGAGACTATTCTTC.